Included here is one TCR beta chain sequence, with context. Antigen unknown. Collection occurred without any documented infections or immune events in donors. Germline V CDR1 and CDR2: SNHLY, FYNNEI. The CDR3 is 14 residues long. V was shortened by 4 bases and J by 3 bases, with 10 bases between the two germline ends. Clones were sequenced by immunoSEQ multiplex PCR, and TCRdb holds only the in-frame ones, with some missing. This sample carries 80,000 to 95,000 clones, around 88% of them seen once, and the ten largest clones take under 4.5%. The data were obtained in a study of identifying expanded T cells in peripheral blood. Broader study findings: About 1.2 clones differed between technical replicates, versus approximately 16 and 20 over time. Clone count variance between approximately two-week samples rose with total template count.

Sequenced material: blood. The source is a person aged 18 to 70 in good health. The chain recombines TRBV2 with TRBJ2-1; TRBD1 is a possible D gene (6 bases). The CDR3 DNA sequence: TGTGCCAGCAGTGTCTGGGACAACTACAATGAGCAGTTCTTC. It codes for CASSVWDNYNEQFF.